These 3 T cell receptor beta chains originate from one sample sequenced in a study of T cells in Graves' hyperthyroidism and ophthalmopathy (dated by TCRdb to about 2019). The library relied on multiplex PCR. The instrument given in TCRdb is Illumina HiSeq 2000. Amplification of TCR beta CDR3 regions was carried out from RNA transcripts. A first-round RT-PCR of the TCR CDR3 used the HTBI primer set with the Qiagen OneStep RT-PCR kit. Using fastp trimming at Q25 and MiXCR clonotype assembly, TCRdb reanalyzed the public sequencing data and kept in-frame beta chains. Each CDR3 protein appears once, grouped with its most common genes and DNA. The sample includes 400,000 to 550,000 distinct CDR3 sequences, with 13% to 15% observed a single time. Roughly 17% of the sample is in the top ten clones. Specimen: blood. These receptors all stem from a woman aged 18 to 35 with Graves' hyperthyroidism.

On this clonotype: One base away lies a much larger clone, so this may be a sequencing read error. This rearrangement joins TRBV6-1 to TRBJ1-3, with a weak D call TRBD1 (6 bases). The CDR3 loop spans 16 amino acids. Germline V CDR1 and CDR2: MNHNS, SASEGT. CDR3 bases: TGTGCCAGCGTCCCGTCCGGGACATTTTCTGGAAACACCACATATTTT. This codes for CASVPSGTFSGNTTYF.

The chain combines TRBV7-8 with TRBJ2-1; D not certain. Trimming pared 5 bases from V and 9 bases from J, leaving 14 bases between. The CDR3 runs to 13 residues. Germline loops: CDR1 SGHVS, CDR2 FQNEAQ. The CDR3 nucleotides are TGTGCCAGCAGCCCCCGCTTTGACTCTGAGCAGTTCTTC. Translated, it gives CASSPRFDSEQFF.

The V call is TRBV11-3, the J call TRBJ1-1; D is uncertain. The germline gives CDR1 SGHNT, CDR2 YENEEA. This CDR3 has 14 residues. V lost 2 bases to trimming and J lost 4 bases, with 11 bases between them. CDR3 in amino acids: CASSLMVGATEAFF. The CDR3 DNA reads TGTGCCAGCAGCTTAATGGTGGGAGCCACTGAAGCTTTCTTT.